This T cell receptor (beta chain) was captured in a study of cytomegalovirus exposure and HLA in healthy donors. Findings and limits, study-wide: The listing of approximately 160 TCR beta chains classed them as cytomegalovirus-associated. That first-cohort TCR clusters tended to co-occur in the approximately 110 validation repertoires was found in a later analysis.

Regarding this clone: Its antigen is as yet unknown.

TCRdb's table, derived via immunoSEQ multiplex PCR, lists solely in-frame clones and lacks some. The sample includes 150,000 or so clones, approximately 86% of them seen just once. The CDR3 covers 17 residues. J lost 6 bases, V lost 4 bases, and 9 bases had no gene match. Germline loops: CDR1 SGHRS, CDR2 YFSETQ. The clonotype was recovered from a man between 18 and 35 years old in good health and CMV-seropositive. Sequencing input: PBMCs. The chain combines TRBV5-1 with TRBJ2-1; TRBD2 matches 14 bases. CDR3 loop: CASSQEPGLAGVNEQFF. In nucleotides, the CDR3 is TGCGCCAGCAGCCAAGAACCGGGACTAGCGGGAGTCAATGAGCAGTTCTTC.